This entry concerns a single T cell receptor beta chain. Its antigen is currently unknown. This specimen comes from a study of OX40 agonist ivuxolimab in advanced cancers. General study results and limits: CD4+ and CD8+ blood T cells expanded clonally by week 6 at 0.1 to 3.0 mg/kg.

Prior autoimmune disease or systemic immunosuppression barred patients. The method was immunoSEQ multiplex PCR; TCRdb's version includes in-frame clones alone and lacks a portion of them. Of approximately 69,000 clones listed, roughly 93% are singletons. Sequencing used CD4+ or CD8+ T cells sorted from blood, obtained in a trial of the OX40 agonist ivuxolimab. The source is an adult with an advanced solid tumor such as melanoma, head and neck, liver or kidney cancer.

The CDR3 DNA reads as TGTGCCAGCAGCCAAGAGGCGGGACCCCCCACCTACGAGCAGTACTTC. It codes for CASSQEAGPPTYEQYF. This rearrangement joins TRBV4-2 to TRBJ2-7; a weak D match, TRBD2 (6 bases). This CDR3 is built from 16 residues. V was pared by 0 bases and J by 2 bases, with 14 bases between. Germline CDR1 LGHNA, CDR2 YNFKEQ.